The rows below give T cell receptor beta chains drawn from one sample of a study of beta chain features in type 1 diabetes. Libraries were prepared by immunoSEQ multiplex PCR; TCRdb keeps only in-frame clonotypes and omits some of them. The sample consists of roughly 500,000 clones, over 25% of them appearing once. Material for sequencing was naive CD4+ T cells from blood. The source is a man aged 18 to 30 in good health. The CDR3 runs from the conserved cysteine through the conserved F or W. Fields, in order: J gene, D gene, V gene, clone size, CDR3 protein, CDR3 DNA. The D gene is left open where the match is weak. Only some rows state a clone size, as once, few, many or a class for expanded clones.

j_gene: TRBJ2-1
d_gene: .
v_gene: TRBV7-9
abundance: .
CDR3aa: CASSLVASRSYNEQFF
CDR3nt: TGTGCCAGCAGCTTAGTGGCGTCTAGATCCTACAATGAGCAGTTCTTC

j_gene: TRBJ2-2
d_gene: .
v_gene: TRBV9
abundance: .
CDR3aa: CASSGPSENTGELFF
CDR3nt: TGTGCCAGCAGCGGGCCTAGCGAAAACACCGGGGAGCTGTTTTTT

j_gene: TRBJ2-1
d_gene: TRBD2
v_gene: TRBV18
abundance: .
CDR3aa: CASSRWTSGATYNEQFF
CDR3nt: TGTGCCAGCTCACGCTGGACTAGCGGGGCAACATACAATGAGCAGTTCTTC

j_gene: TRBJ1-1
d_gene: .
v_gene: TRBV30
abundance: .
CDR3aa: CAWSKGLRDTEAFF
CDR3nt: TGTGCCTGGAGTAAGGGTCTCCGCGACACTGAAGCTTTCTTT

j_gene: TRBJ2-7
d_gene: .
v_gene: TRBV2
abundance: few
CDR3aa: CASSDWLISYEQYF
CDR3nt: TGTGCCAGCAGTGACTGGCTGATATCCTACGAGCAGTACTTC

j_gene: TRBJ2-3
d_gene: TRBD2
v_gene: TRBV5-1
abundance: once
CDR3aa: CASSLELAGDTDTQYF
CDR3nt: TGCGCCAGCAGCTTGGAACTAGCGGGAGACACAGATACGCAGTATTTT

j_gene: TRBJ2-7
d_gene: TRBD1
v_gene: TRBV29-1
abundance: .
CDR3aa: CSVTGTGGDEQYF
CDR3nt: TGCAGCGTGACCGGGACAGGGGGCGACGAGCAGTACTTC

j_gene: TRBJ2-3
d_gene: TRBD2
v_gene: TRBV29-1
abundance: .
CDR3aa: CSATTSGITDTQYF
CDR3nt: TGCAGCGCTACGACTAGCGGGATAACAGATACGCAGTATTTT

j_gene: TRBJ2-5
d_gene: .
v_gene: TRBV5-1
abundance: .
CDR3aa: CASSLEPTGTQYF
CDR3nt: TGCGCCAGCAGCTTGGAGCCGACGGGGACCCAGTACTTC

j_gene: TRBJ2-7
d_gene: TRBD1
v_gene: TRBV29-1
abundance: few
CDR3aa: CSVRGQGDYEQYF
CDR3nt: TGCAGCGTGCGGGGACAGGGAGATTACGAGCAGTACTTC

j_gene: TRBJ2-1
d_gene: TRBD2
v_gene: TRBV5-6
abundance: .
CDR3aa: CASSFWTSGYHNEQFF
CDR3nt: TGTGCCAGCAGCTTCTGGACTAGCGGCTACCACAATGAGCAGTTCTTC

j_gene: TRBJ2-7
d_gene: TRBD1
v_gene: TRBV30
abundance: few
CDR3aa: CAWSVHRGLGYEQYF
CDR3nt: TGTGCCTGGAGTGTTCACAGGGGGCTGGGCTACGAGCAGTACTTC

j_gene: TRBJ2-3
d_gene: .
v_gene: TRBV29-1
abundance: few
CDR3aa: CSVVTSSGTDTQYF
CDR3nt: TGCAGCGTTGTGACCTCCTCGGGGACAGATACGCAGTATTTT

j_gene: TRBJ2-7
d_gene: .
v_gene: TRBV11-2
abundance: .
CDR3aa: CASSLAGMGSYEQYF
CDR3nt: TGTGCCAGCAGCTTAGCAGGGATGGGCTCCTACGAGCAGTACTTC

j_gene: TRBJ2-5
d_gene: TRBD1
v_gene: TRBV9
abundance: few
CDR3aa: CASSATRQGPETQYF
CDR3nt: TGTGCCAGCAGCGCCACACGACAGGGGCCAGAGACCCAGTACTTC

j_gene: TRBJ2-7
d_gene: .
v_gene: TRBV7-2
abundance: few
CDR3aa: CASSPPGKRDEQYF
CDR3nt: TGTGCCAGCAGCCCACCTGGCAAGCGGGACGAGCAGTACTTC

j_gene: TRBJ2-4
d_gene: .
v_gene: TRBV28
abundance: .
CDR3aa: CASSLQGRAKNIQYF
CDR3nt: TGTGCCAGCAGTTTGCAGGGGAGGGCCAAAAACATTCAGTACTTC

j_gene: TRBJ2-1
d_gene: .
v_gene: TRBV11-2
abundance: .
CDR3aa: CASSNDRNNEQFF
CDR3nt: TGTGCCAGCAGCAATGACAGGAACAATGAGCAGTTCTTC

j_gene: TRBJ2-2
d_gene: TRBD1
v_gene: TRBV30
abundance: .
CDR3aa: CAWIDSGTGGEELFF
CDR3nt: TGTGCCTGGATCGACAGTGGGACAGGGGGCGAGGAGCTGTTTTTT

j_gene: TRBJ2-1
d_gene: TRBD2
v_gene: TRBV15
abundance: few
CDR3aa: CATSLAGPYNEQFF
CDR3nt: TGTGCCACCAGCCTAGCGGGACCCTACAATGAGCAGTTCTTC

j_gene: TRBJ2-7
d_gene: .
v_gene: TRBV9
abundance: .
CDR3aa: CASSPGTDTYEQYF
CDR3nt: TGTGCCAGCAGCCCTGGGACGGATACCTACGAGCAGTACTTC

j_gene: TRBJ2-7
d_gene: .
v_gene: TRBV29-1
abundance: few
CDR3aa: CSGETTGFGEQYF
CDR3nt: TGCAGCGGCGAAACTACAGGGTTCGGCGAGCAGTACTTC

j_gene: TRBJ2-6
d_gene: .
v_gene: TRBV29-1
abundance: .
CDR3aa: CSVERSSGANVLTF
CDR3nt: TGCAGCGTTGAAAGGAGCTCTGGGGCCAACGTCCTGACTTTC

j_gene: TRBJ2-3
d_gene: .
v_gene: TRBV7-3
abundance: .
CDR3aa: CASSFPSVHTDTQYF
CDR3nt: TGTGCCAGCAGCTTTCCTAGCGTACACACAGATACGCAGTATTTT

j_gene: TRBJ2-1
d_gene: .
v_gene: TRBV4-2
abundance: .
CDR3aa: CASSQEGERYNEQFF
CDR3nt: TGTGCCAGCAGCCAAGAAGGGGAACGTTACAATGAGCAGTTCTTC

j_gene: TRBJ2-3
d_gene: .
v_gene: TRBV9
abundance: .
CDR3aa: CASSLGVGEDTQYF
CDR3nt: TGTGCCAGCAGCTTAGGGGTAGGGGAAGATACGCAGTATTTT

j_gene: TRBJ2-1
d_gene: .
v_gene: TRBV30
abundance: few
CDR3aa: CACVRGANEQFF
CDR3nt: TGTGCCTGTGTTCGAGGTGCCAATGAGCAGTTCTTC

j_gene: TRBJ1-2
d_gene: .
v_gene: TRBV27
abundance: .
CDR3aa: CASSSGANYGYTF
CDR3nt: TGTGCCAGCAGTTCCGGGGCCAACTATGGCTACACCTTC

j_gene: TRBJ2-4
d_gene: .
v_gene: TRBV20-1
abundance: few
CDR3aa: CSTAGINIQYF
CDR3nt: TGCAGCACCGCCGGCATAAACATTCAGTACTTC

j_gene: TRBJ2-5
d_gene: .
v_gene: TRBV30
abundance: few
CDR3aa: CAWSSPPGNQETQYF
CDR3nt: TGTGCCTGGAGTTCCCCCCCAGGGAACCAAGAGACCCAGTACTTC

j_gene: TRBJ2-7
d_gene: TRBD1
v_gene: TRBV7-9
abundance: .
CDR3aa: CASSLRGQANSEQYF
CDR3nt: TGTGCCAGCAGCTTACGGGGACAGGCGAACTCCGAGCAGTACTTC

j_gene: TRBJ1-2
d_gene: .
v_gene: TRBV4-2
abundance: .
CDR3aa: CASSQNREDYGYTF
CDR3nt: TGTGCCAGCAGCCAAAACAGGGAAGACTATGGCTACACCTTC

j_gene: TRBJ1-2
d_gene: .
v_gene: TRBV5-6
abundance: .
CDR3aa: CASSSRAALNYGYTF
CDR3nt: TGTGCCAGCAGCTCCCGGGCCGCCCTTAACTATGGCTACACCTTC

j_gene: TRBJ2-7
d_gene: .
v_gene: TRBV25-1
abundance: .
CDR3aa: CASSDPGTDDYEQYF
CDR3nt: TGTGCCAGCAGTGACCCCGGGACGGACGACTACGAGCAGTACTTC

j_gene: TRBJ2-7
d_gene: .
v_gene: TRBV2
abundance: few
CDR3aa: CAASRGPLTYEQYF
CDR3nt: TGTGCCGCCAGCAGGGGACCGTTGACCTACGAGCAGTACTTC

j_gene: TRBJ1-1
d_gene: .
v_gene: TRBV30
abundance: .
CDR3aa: CAGGRLNTEAFF
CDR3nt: TGTGCCGGAGGCAGACTGAACACTGAAGCTTTCTTT

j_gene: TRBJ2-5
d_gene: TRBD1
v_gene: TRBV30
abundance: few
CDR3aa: CAWSRQGASETQYF
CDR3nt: TGTGCCTGGAGTCGCCAGGGGGCTTCGGAGACCCAGTACTTC

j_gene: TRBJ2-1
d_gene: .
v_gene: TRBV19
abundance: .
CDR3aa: CASSSVTGNEQFF
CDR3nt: TGTGCCAGTTCTAGCGTGACGGGCAATGAGCAGTTCTTC

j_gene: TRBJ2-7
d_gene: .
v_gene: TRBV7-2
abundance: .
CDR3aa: CASSSSVEQYF
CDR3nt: TGTGCCAGCAGCTCCTCTGTCGAGCAGTACTTC

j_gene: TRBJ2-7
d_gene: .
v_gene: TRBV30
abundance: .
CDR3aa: CAWSVRPNYEQYF
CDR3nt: TGTGCCTGGAGTGTACGGCCCAACTACGAGCAGTACTTC

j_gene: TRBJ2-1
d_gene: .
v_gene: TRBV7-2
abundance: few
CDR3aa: CASSLRLTLNEQFF
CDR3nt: TGTGCCAGCAGCTTAAGGCTAACACTCAATGAGCAGTTCTTC

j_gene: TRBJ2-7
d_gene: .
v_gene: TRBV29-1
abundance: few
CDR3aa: CSVDVGGDEQYF
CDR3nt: TGCAGCGTGGACGTGGGCGGGGATGAGCAGTACTTC

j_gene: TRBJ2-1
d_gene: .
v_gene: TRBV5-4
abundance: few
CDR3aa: CASSPPSYNEQFF
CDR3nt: TGTGCCAGCAGCCCGCCCTCCTACAATGAGCAGTTCTTC

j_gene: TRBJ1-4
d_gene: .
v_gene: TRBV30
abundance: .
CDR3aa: CAWSRRATNEKLFF
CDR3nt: TGTGCCTGGAGTCGCCGGGCGACTAATGAAAAACTGTTTTTT

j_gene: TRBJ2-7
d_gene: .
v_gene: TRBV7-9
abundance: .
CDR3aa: CASSLGVSYEQYF
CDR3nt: TGTGCCAGCAGCTTAGGCGTTTCCTACGAGCAGTACTTC

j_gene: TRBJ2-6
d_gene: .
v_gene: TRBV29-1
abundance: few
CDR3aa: CSVEQPGANVLTF
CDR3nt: TGCAGCGTTGAACAGCCTGGGGCCAACGTCCTGACTTTC

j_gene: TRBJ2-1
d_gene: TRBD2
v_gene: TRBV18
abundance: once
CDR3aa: CASSPPGLAGDNEQFF
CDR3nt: TGTGCCAGCTCACCACCGGGACTAGCGGGTGACAATGAGCAGTTCTTC

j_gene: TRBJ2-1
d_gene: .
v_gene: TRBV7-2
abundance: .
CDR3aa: CASKGSPAYNEQFF
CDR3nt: TGTGCCAGCAAGGGGTCCCCGGCCTACAATGAGCAGTTCTTC

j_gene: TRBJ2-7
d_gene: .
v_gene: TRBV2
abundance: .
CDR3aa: CASMAPFDEQYF
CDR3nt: TGTGCCTCAATGGCGCCTTTTGACGAGCAGTACTTC

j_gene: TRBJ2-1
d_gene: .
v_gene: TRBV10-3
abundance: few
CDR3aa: CAISEGGASVFYNEQFF
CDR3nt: TGTGCCATCAGTGAGGGGGGAGCTTCGGTCTTTTACAATGAGCAGTTCTTC

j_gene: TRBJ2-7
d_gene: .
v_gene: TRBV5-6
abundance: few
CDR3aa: CASSRSPGRYYEQYF
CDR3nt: TGTGCCAGCAGCCGCTCCCCGGGACGATACTACGAGCAGTACTTC

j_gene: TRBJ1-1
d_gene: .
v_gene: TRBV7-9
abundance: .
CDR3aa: CASRKEGNTEAFF
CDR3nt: TGTGCCAGCAGAAAGGAGGGGAACACTGAAGCTTTCTTT

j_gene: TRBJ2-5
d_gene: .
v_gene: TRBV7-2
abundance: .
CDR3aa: CASSLGLTQETQYF
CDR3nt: TGTGCCAGCAGCTTAGGCTTAACCCAAGAGACCCAGTACTTC

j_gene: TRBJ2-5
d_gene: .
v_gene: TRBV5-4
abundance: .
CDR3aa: CASRAQGSETQYF
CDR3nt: TGTGCCAGCAGAGCTCAGGGGAGTGAGACCCAGTACTTC